Listed below are T cell receptor beta chains from one sample, sequenced in a study of graft-versus-host responses after intestinal transplantation. The method was immunoSEQ multiplex PCR; TCRdb's version includes in-frame clones alone and lacks a portion of them. The table records around 43,000 clones, more than 85% of them present only once. Source: PBMCs, taken 524 days after transplant. These receptors were collected from a human patient who received an intestinal transplant, so some T cells may come from the graft donor. The CDR3 runs from the conserved cysteine through the conserved F or W. D genes are given only for firm matches. The size field is filled for only some rows; it gives once, few, many or a size class.

j_gene,abundance,d_gene,v_gene,CDR3nt,CDR3aa
TRBJ1-5,.,.,TRBV30,TGTGCCTGGAGTCTGGGGGGGCCCACACATACCCAGCCCCAGCATTTT,CAWSLGGPTHTQPQHF
TRBJ2-3,.,.,TRBV18,TGTGCCAGCTCTTCGCAGGTTAGTGCAGATACGCAGTATTTT,CASSSQVSADTQYF
TRBJ2-2,.,TRBD1,TRBV15,TGTGCCACCAGCAGAGATTGGACAGGGGGGGTCACGAACACCGGGGAGCTGTTTTTT,CATSRDWTGGVTNTGELFF
TRBJ1-5,.,TRBD1,TRBV18,TGTGCCAGCTCACCGACAGGGTGGAATCAGCCCCAGCATTTT,CASSPTGWNQPQHF
TRBJ2-2,.,.,TRBV5-6,TGTGCCAGCAGCTTGGGACCATCCGGGGAGCTGTTTTTT,CASSLGPSGELFF
TRBJ2-1,.,TRBD2,TRBV9,TGTGCCAGCAGCCCTAGCGGGAGCTCCTACAATGAGCAGTTCTTC,CASSPSGSSYNEQFF
TRBJ2-1,.,.,TRBV5-1,TGCGCCAGCAGCCGGGACCCTGTAATCGGGCAGTTCTTC,CASSRDPVIGQFF
TRBJ1-2,once,.,TRBV5-6,TGTGCCAGCAGCTATTTTTGGGCGTTCAGCTATGGCTACACCTTC,CASSYFWAFSYGYTF
TRBJ2-1,.,TRBD2,TRBV4-2,TGTGCCAGCAGCCAAGAAGCGGGAATATCCTACAATGAGCAGTTCTTC,CASSQEAGISYNEQFF
TRBJ2-5,.,.,TRBV15,TGTGCCACCAGCAGAGCTGCGACGACAGAAAACCAAGAGACCCAGTACTTC,CATSRAATTENQETQYF
TRBJ1-1,.,.,TRBV19,TGTGCCAGTAGTATCCCCCAGGTTGAAGCTTTCTTT,CASSIPQVEAFF
TRBJ1-2,.,.,TRBV4-2,TGTGCCAGCAGCTTGGATGCGGGGGCGGACTATGGCTACACCTTC,CASSLDAGADYGYTF
TRBJ2-1,.,.,TRBV15,TGTGCCACCAGCAGCACACCATCAACTTACAATGAGCAGTTCTTC,CATSSTPSTYNEQFF
TRBJ2-7,few,TRBD2,TRBV6-1,TGTGCCAGCAGTGCGTCTGGGACTAGCGGAAGCATGTACGAGCAGTACTTC,CASSASGTSGSMYEQYF
TRBJ2-5,.,TRBD1,TRBV7-3,TGTGCCAGCAGCTCGAGACAGGGCCAGTACTTC,CASSSRQGQYF
TRBJ1-3,.,.,TRBV6-5,TGTGCCAGCAGCCAGGGGTCCTCTGGAAACACCATATATTTT,CASSQGSSGNTIYF
TRBJ2-1,.,TRBD2,TRBV7-3,TGTGCCAGCAGCTCGACTAGCGGGAGATTTTATGAGCAGTTCTTC,CASSSTSGRFYEQFF
TRBJ1-2,.,TRBD1,TRBV5-4,TGTGCCAGCAGCTTGGACAGGGGGCGCGTTGGCTACACCTTC,CASSLDRGRVGYTF
TRBJ2-6,.,.,TRBV9,TGTGCCAGCAGCGTAGTAGGGGCCAACGTCCTGACTTTC,CASSVVGANVLTF
TRBJ1-5,.,TRBD1,TRBV7-9,TGTGCCAGCAGCTTAGCAGGGGGCGGCAATCAGCCCCAGCATTTT,CASSLAGGGNQPQHF
TRBJ1-5,.,.,TRBV19,TGTGCCAGTACGAGAGGCTCGGGGAACCATCAGCCCCAGCATTTT,CASTRGSGNHQPQHF
TRBJ2-7,.,.,TRBV7-9,TGTGCCAGCAGCCAGGAAGGGGACGGGAGCTCCTACGAGCAGTACTTC,CASSQEGDGSSYEQYF
TRBJ1-4,.,TRBD1,TRBV5-1,TGCGCCAGCAGCTTGGGACAGGGATTCGAAAAACTGTTTTTT,CASSLGQGFEKLFF
TRBJ2-1,.,.,TRBV2,TGTGCCAGCGGTTGGGCGGGGCGAGGCAATGAGCAGTTCTTC,CASGWAGRGNEQFF
TRBJ2-7,.,.,TRBV30,TGTGCCTGGAAGGGGCTCCTGAACGAGCAGTACTTC,CAWKGLLNEQYF
TRBJ1-5,.,.,TRBV5-5,TGTGCCAGCAGCTTGTATAGCAATCAGCCCCAGCATTTT,CASSLYSNQPQHF
TRBJ2-1,.,.,TRBV7-2,TGTGCCAGCAGCCACCCGACATTCTCCTACAATGAGCAGTTCTTC,CASSHPTFSYNEQFF
TRBJ2-2,.,TRBD2,TRBV10-3,TGTGCCATCAGGCGGGAGGCGAACACCGGGGAGCTGTTTTTT,CAIRREANTGELFF
TRBJ1-1,.,.,TRBV19,TGTGCCAGTAGTATAGCATCAGGGGCGGCTTTCTTT,CASSIASGAAFF
TRBJ2-1,.,.,TRBV7-3,TGTGCCAGCAGCGCCCGGGCGGCTTCGGGCTACAATGAGCAGTTCTTC,CASSARAASGYNEQFF
TRBJ2-1,.,TRBD2,TRBV28,TGTGCCAGCAGTTTCACCCTAGCGGAACTTGAAAATGAGCAGTTCTTC,CASSFTLAELENEQFF
TRBJ1-2,.,TRBD1,TRBV6-1,TGTGCCAGCAGTAGAACAGACAGGGACTATGGCTACACCTTC,CASSRTDRDYGYTF
TRBJ1-2,.,TRBD1,TRBV28,TGTGCCAGCAGTAGGGAGGACAGGGTCTATGGCTACACCTTC,CASSREDRVYGYTF
TRBJ2-7,.,TRBD1,TRBV30,TGTGCCTGGACCGACAGGGACGAGCAGTACTTC,CAWTDRDEQYF
TRBJ2-1,.,TRBD2,TRBV6-5,TGTGCCAGCAGTTCCTCACTAGCGCAGTTCTCCGATGAGCAGTTCTTC,CASSSSLAQFSDEQFF
TRBJ2-1,once,.,TRBV5-8,TGTGCCAGCAGCTTTATTCTTGGGGAGCAGTTCTTC,CASSFILGEQFF
TRBJ2-7,.,TRBD2,TRBV10-2,TGCGCCAGCGATTCTACGGGACTAGCGGAGCTCGAGCAGTACTTC,CASDSTGLAELEQYF
TRBJ2-7,.,.,TRBV5-1,TGCGCCAGCAGCTTGGAGGCGCGAGTCGGGAGCTACGAGCAGTACTTC,CASSLEARVGSYEQYF
TRBJ2-1,.,.,TRBV2,TGTGCCAGCAGTGATTCGGGTTCCTACAATGAGCAGTTCTTC,CASSDSGSYNEQFF
TRBJ2-6,.,.,TRBV4-1,TGCGCCAGCAGCCAAGCATCGAGGTTTGCAGGATCTGGGGCCAACGTCCTGACTTTC,CASSQASRFAGSGANVLTF
TRBJ2-7,once,.,TRBV5-1,TGCGCCAGCAGCGGGGGGAGCACCTACGAGCAGTACTTC,CASSGGSTYEQYF
TRBJ2-5,.,TRBD2,TRBV4-1,TGCGCCAGCAGCCTAGAGCCGGGGACTAGCGGAGAGACCCAGTACTTC,CASSLEPGTSGETQYF
TRBJ2-5,once,.,TRBV7-2,TGTGCCAGCAGCTCCTCCAGGGGCCCCAGGTTGGAGACCCAGTACTTC,CASSSSRGPRLETQYF
TRBJ2-7,.,.,TRBV27,TGTGCCAGCAGTCTCCAGCTAGGGATCTACGAGCAGTACTTC,CASSLQLGIYEQYF
TRBJ1-2,.,.,TRBV29-1,TGCAGCGTTGTTTCAAGATATGGCTACACCTTC,CSVVSRYGYTF
TRBJ2-2,.,.,TRBV27,TGTGCCAGCAGCCAAACAGGGTTCACCGGGGAGCTGTTTTTT,CASSQTGFTGELFF
TRBJ1-5,.,.,TRBV7-3,TGTGCCAGCAGCTTAACGGCAGGGCTGCCCCAGCATTTT,CASSLTAGLPQHF
TRBJ2-2,once,.,TRBV12-5,TGTGCTAGTGGTTCACTTAAGGGAGGCCACACCGGGGAGCTGTTTTTT,CASGSLKGGHTGELFF
TRBJ1-1,.,.,TRBV14,TGTGCCAGCAGCCCTTCCATGAACACTGAAGCTTTCTTT,CASSPSMNTEAFF